Given below is one T cell receptor beta chain in context. The antigen is not known. This sample is drawn from a study of cytomegalovirus exposure and HLA in healthy donors. PCR primers comprised 60 Vbeta and 13 Jbeta primers. Some clones are missing from TCRdb's copy, which holds only in-frame ones; the method was immunoSEQ multiplex PCR. Here the sample spans approximately 150,000 clones, less than 85% being singletons. Germline loops: CDR1 LNHDA, CDR2 SQIVND (reference sequence). The V gene end was trimmed by 2 bases and the J gene end by 1 base; junction bases not matched to a gene: 6. The CDR3 is made up of 17 amino acids. Regarding the study as a whole: A few CMV-associated chains proved CMV antigen-specific in vitro.

V gene TRBV19 combines with J gene TRBJ1-3; 9 nucleotides match TRBD1. Sample: PBMCs. The clonotype comes from a man aged 45-65 years in good health and CMV-seropositive. CDR3 sequence reads: CASSIYPDRGSGNTIYF. The DNA for the CDR3 is TGTGCCAGTAGTATATACCCGGACAGGGGATCTGGAAACACCATATATTTT.